This T cell receptor (beta chain) comes out of a study of blood T cell repertoires in COVID-19 (dated by TCRdb to about 2020). Study-level background: Samples covering the acute and convalescent phases of COVID-19 were provided by collaborators in the United States, Italy and Spain. Where HLA class I and class II types were available, the types were taken from metadata supplied by the sample provider, not from assay-based typing. Deeply sampled blood TCRbeta repertoires from subjects exposed to, actively infected with, or recovered from COVID-19 were included in the dataset. Samples were obtained from the ongoing ImmuneRACE study (first 160 participants) and from some 1,300 subjects provided by 6 global collaborators. The repertoires were released in a freely available public database meant as a resource for research on the immune response to SARS-CoV-2. The prospective study material was composed of cDNA or gDNA derived from T cells, B-cell-depleted T cells, or PBMCs. Sample metadata almost always included a de-identified subject ID, COVID-19 status, age in years and sex. The study at large found these results: How much clinical and demographic metadata was included differed by source and by participant, and the metadata was provided uncurated.

Trimming takes 7 bases from V and 0 bases from J, and the germline ends sit 15 bases apart. The CDR3 covers 15 residues, taking in both the cysteine and the phenylalanine. CDR3 DNA only is kept here, 45 bases in frame from base 1. The germline V gene gives CDR1 as MNHEY and CDR2 as SVGAGI. Notes on this clone: No cognate antigen has been identified for it. No quality values exist for individual bases; no much larger clone is one base distant.

TCRbeta CDR3 regions were amplified from genomic DNA by means of the immunoSEQ Assay, a bias-controlled multiplex PCR. Processing in the source paper ran as follows. The number of nucleated cells in each sample was estimated from the amplification of reference gene primers within the assay. To quantify the absolute abundance of each unique TCRbeta CDR3 rearrangement, sequence reads were collapsed and filtered. For each sample, productive Simpson clonality was calculated by taking the square root of Simpson's diversity index across productive rearrangements. TCRdb limited this immuneACCESS table to in-frame rearrangements with V and J called. A share of clones is missing; checked studies link under half to unresolved V genes, and the rest is unexplained. V and J calls and clone size follow that table, whereas D and trimming were derived from the DNA. Present in this sample are about 140,000 clones, approximately 85% of which were seen just once. Together, the top ten hold 1.5% to 2% of the sample.

The collaborating institutions used their own protocols to collect whole blood in K2EDTA tubes. For TCRbeta analysis, collaborators shipped samples in one of three forms: frozen whole blood, isolated PBMCs, or DNA extracted from either of those sample types. The chain uses TRBV6-5 and TRBJ2-5; possibly the D gene is TRBD2, per 5 matching bases. Sequenced input: peripheral blood. This sequence originates from a man aged 65 to 85 with acute or convalescent COVID-19. The base sequence is TGTGCCAGCATCCTCTCGGGGAGACACCAAGAGACCCAGTACTTC. Its protein reads: CASILSGRHQETQYF.